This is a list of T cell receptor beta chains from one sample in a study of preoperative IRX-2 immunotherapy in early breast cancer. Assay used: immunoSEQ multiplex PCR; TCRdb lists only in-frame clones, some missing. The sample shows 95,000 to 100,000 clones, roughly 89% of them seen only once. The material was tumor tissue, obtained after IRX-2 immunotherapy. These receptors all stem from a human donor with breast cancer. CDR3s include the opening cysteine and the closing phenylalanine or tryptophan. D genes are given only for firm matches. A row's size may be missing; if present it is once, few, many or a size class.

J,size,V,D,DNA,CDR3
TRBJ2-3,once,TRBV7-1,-,TGTGCCAGCAGCCAGCAGGGTACAGATACGCAGTATTTT,CASSQQGTDTQYF
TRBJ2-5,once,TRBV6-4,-,TGTGCCAGCATGGCGGTGTCTAGCGAGACCCAGTACTTC,CASMAVSSETQYF
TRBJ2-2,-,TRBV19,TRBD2,TGTGCCAGTAGTACTCGGGGGACTAGCGGGAGGGCCGGGAACACCGGGGAGCTGTTTTTT,CASSTRGTSGRAGNTGELFF
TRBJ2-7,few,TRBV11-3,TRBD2,TGTGCCAGCAGCCAGGTGACTAGCGGGAGCCTCTACGAGCAGTACTTC,CASSQVTSGSLYEQYF
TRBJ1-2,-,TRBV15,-,TGTGCCACCAGCAGAGGACAGGCTATCTATGGCTACACCTTC,CATSRGQAIYGYTF
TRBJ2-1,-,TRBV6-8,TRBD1,TGTGCCAGCGCCCGGGACAGGGCAAGCAATGAGCAGTTCTTC,CASARDRASNEQFF
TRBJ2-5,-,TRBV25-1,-,TGTGCCAGCAGTGAATGGGCGAAAGAGACCCAGTACTTC,CASSEWAKETQYF
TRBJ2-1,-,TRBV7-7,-,TGTGCTAGCAGTCAATCCACGGACTACAACAATGAGCAGTTCTTC,CASSQSTDYNNEQFF
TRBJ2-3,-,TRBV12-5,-,TGTGCTAGTGGTTTAGCGGGCACAGATACGCAGTATTTT,CASGLAGTDTQYF
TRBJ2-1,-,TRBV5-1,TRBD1,TGCGCCAGCAGGCTTGAAGACAGGGTCCATGAGCAGTTCTTC,CASRLEDRVHEQFF
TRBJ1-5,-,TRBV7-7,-,TGTGCCAGCAGCTTAACGGGACAAGGATACCAGCCCCAGCATTTT,CASSLTGQGYQPQHF
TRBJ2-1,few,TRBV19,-,TGTGCCAGTAGTATCATGAGACAGTACAATGAGCAGTTCTTC,CASSIMRQYNEQFF
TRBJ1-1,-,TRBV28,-,TGTGCCAGCAGTTTAGTTAGACACACTGAAGCTTTCTTT,CASSLVRHTEAFF
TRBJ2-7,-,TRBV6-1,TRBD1,TGTGCCAGCAGTGAAGATACAGGGGCCGACTACGAGCAGTACTTC,CASSEDTGADYEQYF
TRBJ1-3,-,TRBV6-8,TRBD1,TGTGCCAGCAGTTCATACACAGGGGTATTTGGAAACACCATATATTTT,CASSSYTGVFGNTIYF
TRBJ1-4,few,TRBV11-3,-,TGTGCCAGCAGCCTAACAGGGTTTGGAGAAAAACTGTTTTTT,CASSLTGFGEKLFF
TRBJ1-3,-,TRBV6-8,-,TGTGCCAGCAGGGGAAACGGGGGCTGGGGTGCGGGAAACACCATATATTTT,CASRGNGGWGAGNTIYF
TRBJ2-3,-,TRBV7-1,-,TGTGCCAGCCGTAGGGAGCGGGGCACAGATACGCAGTATTTT,CASRRERGTDTQYF
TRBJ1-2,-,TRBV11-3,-,TGTGCCAGCAGCGCCTCTGATAGAAACTATGGCTACACCTTC,CASSASDRNYGYTF
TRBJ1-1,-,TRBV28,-,TGTGCCAGCAGTTTCGGGGGTACGAACACTGAAGCTTTCTTT,CASSFGGTNTEAFF
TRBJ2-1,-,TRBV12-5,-,TGTGCCAGCTGCTTGACTGGGGCTGGGGGTGAGCAGTTCTTC,CASCLTGAGGEQFF
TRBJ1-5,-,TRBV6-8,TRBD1,TGTGCCAGCAGCTTTGACAGGGGATACAATCAGCCCCAGCATTTT,CASSFDRGYNQPQHF
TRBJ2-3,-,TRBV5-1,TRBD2,TGCGCCAGCAGCTTGGAGGCGGGGGGGCCCCCAGATACGCAGTATTTT,CASSLEAGGPPDTQYF
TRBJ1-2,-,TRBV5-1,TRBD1,TGCGCCAGCAGCCCCGACAGGGGGAACTATGGCTACACCTTC,CASSPDRGNYGYTF
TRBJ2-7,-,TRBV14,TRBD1,TGTGCCAGCAGCCCTACCAACCGACAGGGGTTCTACGAGCAGTACTTC,CASSPTNRQGFYEQYF
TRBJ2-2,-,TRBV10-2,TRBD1,TGCGCCAGCAGTGTGAGGACAGGGGGAACCGGGGAGCTGTTTTTT,CASSVRTGGTGELFF
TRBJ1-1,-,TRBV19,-,TGTGCCAGTAGTATCACAGGTGGGCGAACTGAAGCTTTCTTT,CASSITGGRTEAFF
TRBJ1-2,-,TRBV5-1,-,TGCGCCAGCAGCTTGGCCGGTTCTCAAGCGTATGGCTACACCTTC,CASSLAGSQAYGYTF
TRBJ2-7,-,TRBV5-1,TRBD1,TGCGCCAGCAGCTTGGGGGGACAGATGAGCTACGAGCAGTACTTC,CASSLGGQMSYEQYF
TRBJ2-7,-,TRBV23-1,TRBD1,TGCGCCAGCAGCCACGGACAGGGACCTTCCTACGAGCAGTACTTC,CASSHGQGPSYEQYF
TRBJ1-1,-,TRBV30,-,TGTGCCTGGAGGGCAGGGCAGAACACTGAAGCTTTCTTT,CAWRAGQNTEAFF
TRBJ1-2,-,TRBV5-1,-,TGCGCCAGCAGCCGGCGAGGGCAGAACTATGGCTACACCTTC,CASSRRGQNYGYTF
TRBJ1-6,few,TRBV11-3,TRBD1,TGTGCCAGCAGCGACGCGGGGACAGGGGGTTCACCCCTCCACTTT,CASSDAGTGGSPLHF
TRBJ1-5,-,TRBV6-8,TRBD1,TGTGCCAGCATCAGGGGGCTGCTTCAGCCCCAGCATTTT,CASIRGLLQPQHF
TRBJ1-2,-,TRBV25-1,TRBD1,TGTGCCAGCAGTGAATATCAGGGGGGCTATGGCTACACCTTC,CASSEYQGGYGYTF
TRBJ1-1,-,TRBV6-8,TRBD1,TGTGCCAGCAGAGACAGGGGATCCACTGAAGCTTTCTTT,CASRDRGSTEAFF
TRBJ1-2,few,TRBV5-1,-,TGCGCCAGCAGCTTGGTAAAGGGAACGAACTATGGCTACACCTTC,CASSLVKGTNYGYTF
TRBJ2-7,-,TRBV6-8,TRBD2,TGTGCCAGCAGTTATCGGGAGGGTTCCTACGAGCAGTACTTC,CASSYREGSYEQYF
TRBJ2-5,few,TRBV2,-,TGTGCCAGCAGTCACCAGGGGTCCCAAGAGACCCAGTACTTC,CASSHQGSQETQYF
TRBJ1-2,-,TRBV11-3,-,TGTGCCAGCAGCTTAGGTCAGGGAAGCCCCTATGGCTACACCTTC,CASSLGQGSPYGYTF
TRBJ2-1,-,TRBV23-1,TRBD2,TGCGCCAGCAGCTTAGCGGGGGGGGACAATGAGCAGTTCTTC,CASSLAGGDNEQFF
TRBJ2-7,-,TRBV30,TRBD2,TGTGCCTGGAGTGTCCGGGAGGAGGGGTCTAGCCCCTACGAGCAGTACTTC,CAWSVREEGSSPYEQYF
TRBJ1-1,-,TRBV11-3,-,TGTGCCAGCAGGGAGTTGGAAGTGAACACTGAAGCTTTCTTT,CASRELEVNTEAFF
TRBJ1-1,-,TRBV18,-,TGTGCCAGCTCACCGTCTGGGGGGAACACTGAAGCTTTCTTT,CASSPSGGNTEAFF
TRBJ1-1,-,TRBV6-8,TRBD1,TGTGCCACCGGGACAGATCAGAACACTGAAGCTTTCTTT,CATGTDQNTEAFF
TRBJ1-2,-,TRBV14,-,TGTGCCAGTAGCCACGGGACCAACTATGGCTACACCTTC,CASSHGTNYGYTF
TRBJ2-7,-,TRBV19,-,TGTGCCAGTCCCCCCCCAGGGAGTTACGAGCAGTACTTC,CASPPPGSYEQYF
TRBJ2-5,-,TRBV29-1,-,TGCAGCTTTGGGGGAGGGGGAAAAGAGACCCAGTACTTC,CSFGGGGKETQYF
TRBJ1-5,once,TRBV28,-,TGTGCCAGCAGTTTGGGGGGGTACAATCAGCCCCAGCATTTT,CASSLGGYNQPQHF
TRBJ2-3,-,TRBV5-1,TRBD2,TGCGCCAGCAGTACCGGGACTAGACTCACAGATACGCAGTATTTT,CASSTGTRLTDTQYF
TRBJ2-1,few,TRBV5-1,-,TGCGCCAGCAGCTTGGACTTGAGCTCCTACAATGAGCAGTTCTTC,CASSLDLSSYNEQFF
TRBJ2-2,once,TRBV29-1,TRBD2,TGCAGCGCTGGACTAGCGGGGGGGCCCATCGGGGAGCTGTTTTTT,CSAGLAGGPIGELFF
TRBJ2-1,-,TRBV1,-,TGCACCAGCACGACCCTAGCGGTTAGCTCCTACAATGAGCAGTTCTTC,CTSTTLAVSSYNEQFF
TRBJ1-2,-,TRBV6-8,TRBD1,TGTGCCAGCAGTCGCGGACAGGGGGCGAATGGCTACACCTTC,CASSRGQGANGYTF
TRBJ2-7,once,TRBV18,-,TGTGCCAGCTCCCAAGCGGACGGGGCCTACGAGCAGTACTTC,CASSQADGAYEQYF